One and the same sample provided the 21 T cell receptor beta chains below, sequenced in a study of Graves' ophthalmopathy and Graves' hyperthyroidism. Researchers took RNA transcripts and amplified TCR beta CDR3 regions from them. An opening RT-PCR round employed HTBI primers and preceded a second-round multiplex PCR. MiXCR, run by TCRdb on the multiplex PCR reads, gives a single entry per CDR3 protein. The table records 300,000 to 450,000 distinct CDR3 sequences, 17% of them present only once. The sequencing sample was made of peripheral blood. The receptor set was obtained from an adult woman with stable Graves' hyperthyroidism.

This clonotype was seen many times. The CDR3 here is CASSFSGRASAKNIQYF. The CDR3 region has the DNA TGTGCCAGCAGCTTCAGCGGGAGGGCATCGGCCAAAAACATTCAGTACTTC. This chain uses TRBV7-2 with TRBJ2-4; the match to TRBD2 covers 10 bases. The CDR3 totals 17 residues. With 3 bases clipped from V and 1 base from J, the junction kept 6 bases outside the gene matches. Germline CDR1 SGHTA, CDR2 FQGNSA.

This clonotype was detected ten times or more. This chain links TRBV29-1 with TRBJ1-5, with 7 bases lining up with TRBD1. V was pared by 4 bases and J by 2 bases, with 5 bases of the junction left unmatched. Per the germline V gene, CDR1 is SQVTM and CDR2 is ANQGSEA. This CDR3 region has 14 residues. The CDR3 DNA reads TGCAGCGTTGGGGACGGACAGGGCAATCAGCCCCAGCATTTT. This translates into CSVGDGQGNQPQHF. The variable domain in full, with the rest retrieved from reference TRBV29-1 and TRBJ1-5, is SAVISQKPSRDICQRGTSLTIQCQVDSQVTMMFWYRQQPGQSLTLIATANQGSEATYESGFVIDKFPISRPNLTFSTLTVSNMSPEDSSIYLCSVGDGQGNQPQHFGDGTRLSIL.

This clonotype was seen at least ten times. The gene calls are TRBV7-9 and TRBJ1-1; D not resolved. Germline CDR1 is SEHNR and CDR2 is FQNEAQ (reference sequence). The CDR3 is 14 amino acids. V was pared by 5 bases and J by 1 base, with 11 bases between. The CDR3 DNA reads TGTGCCAGCAGCCCAACGGACGGGAACACTGAAGCTTTCTTT. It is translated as CASSPTDGNTEAFF.

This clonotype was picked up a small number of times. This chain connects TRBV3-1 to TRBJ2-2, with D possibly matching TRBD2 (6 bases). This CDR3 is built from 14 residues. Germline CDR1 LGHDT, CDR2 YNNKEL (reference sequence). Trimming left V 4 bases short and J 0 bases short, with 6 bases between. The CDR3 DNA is TGTGCCAGCAGCCCGGGGGCGAACACCGGGGAGCTGTTTTTT. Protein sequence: CASSPGANTGELFF.

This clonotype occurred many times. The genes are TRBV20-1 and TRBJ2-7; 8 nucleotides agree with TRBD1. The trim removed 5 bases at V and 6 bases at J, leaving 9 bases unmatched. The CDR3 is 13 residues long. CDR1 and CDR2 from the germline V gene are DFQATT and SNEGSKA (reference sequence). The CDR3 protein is CSAPRTGSLEQYF. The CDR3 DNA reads TGCAGTGCTCCACGGACAGGGTCTCTCGAGCAGTACTTC.

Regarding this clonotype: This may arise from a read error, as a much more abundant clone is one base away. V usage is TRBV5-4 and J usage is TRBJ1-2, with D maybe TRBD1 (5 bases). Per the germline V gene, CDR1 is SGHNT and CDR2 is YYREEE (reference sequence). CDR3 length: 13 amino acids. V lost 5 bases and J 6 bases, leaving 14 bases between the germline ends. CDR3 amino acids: CASSNDRAHGYTF. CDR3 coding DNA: TGTGCCAGCAGTAACGACAGAGCTCATGGCTACACCTTC.

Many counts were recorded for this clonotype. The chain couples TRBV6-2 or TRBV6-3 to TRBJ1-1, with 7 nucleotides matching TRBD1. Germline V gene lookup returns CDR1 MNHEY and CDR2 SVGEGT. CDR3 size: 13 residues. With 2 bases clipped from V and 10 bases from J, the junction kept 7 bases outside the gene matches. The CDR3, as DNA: TGTGCCAGCAGTTACCCGGGACAGCCGGGAGCTTTCTTT. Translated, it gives CASSYPGQPGAFF.

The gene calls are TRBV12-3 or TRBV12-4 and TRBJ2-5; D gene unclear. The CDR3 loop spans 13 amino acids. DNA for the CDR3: TGTGTCAGACTGGAACTCCACGGAGAGACCCAGTACTTC. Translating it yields CVRLELHGETQYF.

Written as DNA, the CDR3 is TGCAGTGCTATTAGGACAGGGATCTACGAGCAGTACTTC. This codes for CSAIRTGIYEQYF. The rearrangement joins TRBV20-1 to TRBJ2-7; 8 nucleotides line up with TRBD1. V was clipped by 4 bases and J by 3 bases; unmatched bases: 5. From germline, CDR1 is DFQATT and CDR2 SNEGSKA (reference sequence). The CDR3 has 13 amino acids.

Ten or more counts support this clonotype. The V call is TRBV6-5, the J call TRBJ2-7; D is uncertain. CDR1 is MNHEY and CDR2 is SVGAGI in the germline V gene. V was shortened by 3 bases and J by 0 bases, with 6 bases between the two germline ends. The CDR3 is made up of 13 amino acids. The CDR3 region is CASSYGNSYEQYF. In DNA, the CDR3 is TGTGCCAGCAGTTATGGGAACTCCTACGAGCAGTACTTC.

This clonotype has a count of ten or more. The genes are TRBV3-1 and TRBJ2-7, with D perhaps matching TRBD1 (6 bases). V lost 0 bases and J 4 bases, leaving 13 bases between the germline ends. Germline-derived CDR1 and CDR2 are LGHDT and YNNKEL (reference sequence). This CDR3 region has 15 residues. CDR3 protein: CASSQDSGQPYEQYF. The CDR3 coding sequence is TGTGCCAGCAGCCAAGATTCGGGACAACCGTACGAGCAGTACTTC.

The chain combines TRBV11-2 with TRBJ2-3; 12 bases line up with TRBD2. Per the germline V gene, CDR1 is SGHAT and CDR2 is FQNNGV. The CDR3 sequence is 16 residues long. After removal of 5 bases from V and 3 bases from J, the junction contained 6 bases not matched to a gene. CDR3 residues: CASSLLAGGGTDTQYF. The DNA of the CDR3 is TGTGCCAGCAGCCTACTAGCGGGAGGTGGGACAGATACGCAGTATTTT.

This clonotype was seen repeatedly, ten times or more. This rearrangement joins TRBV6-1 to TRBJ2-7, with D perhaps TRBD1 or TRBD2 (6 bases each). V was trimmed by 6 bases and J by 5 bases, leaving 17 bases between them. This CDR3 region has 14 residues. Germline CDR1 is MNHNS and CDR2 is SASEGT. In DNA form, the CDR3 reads TGTGCCAGCAGCGAGACTCCTGGGGGGCACGAGCAGTACTTC. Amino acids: CASSETPGGHEQYF.

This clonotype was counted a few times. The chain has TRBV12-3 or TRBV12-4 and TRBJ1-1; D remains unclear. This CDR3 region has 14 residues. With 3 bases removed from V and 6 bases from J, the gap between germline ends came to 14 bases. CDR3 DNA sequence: TGTGCCAGCAGTTTTTCGGGTACTTTTGCTGAAGCTTTCTTT. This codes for CASSFSGTFAEAFF.

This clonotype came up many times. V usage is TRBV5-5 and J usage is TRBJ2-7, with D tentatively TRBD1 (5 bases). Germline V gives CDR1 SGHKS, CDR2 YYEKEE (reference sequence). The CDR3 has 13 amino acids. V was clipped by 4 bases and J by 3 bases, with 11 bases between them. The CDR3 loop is CASSRTLNYEQYF. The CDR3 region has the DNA TGTGCCAGCAGCCGGACACTAAACTACGAGCAGTACTTC.

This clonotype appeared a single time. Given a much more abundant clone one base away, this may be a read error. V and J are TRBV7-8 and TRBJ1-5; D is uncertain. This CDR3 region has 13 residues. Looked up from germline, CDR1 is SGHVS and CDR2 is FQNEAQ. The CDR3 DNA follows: TGTGCCAGCAGCTTTACAGCGAATCAGCCCCGGCATTTT. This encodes CASSFTANQPRHF.

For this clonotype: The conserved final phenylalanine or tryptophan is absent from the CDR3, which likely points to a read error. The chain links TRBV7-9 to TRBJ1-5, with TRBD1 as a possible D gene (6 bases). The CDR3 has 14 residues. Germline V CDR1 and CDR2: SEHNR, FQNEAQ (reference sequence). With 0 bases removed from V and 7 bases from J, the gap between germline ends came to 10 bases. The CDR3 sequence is CASSLAPQGQPQHL. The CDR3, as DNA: TGTGCCAGCAGCTTAGCCCCCCAGGGGCAGCCCCAGCATTTG.

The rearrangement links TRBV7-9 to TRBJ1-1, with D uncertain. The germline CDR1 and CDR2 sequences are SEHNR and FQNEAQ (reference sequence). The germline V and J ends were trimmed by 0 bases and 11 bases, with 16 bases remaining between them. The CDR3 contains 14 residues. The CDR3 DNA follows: TGTGCCAGCAGCTTAGCGCGGCCCCAAACAGAGGCTTTCTTT. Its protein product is CASSLARPQTEAFF.

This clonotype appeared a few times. CDR3 nucleotides: TGTGCCAGCAGCCTCACCACCCGGGGAGGAGGTGGCTACACCTTC. Amino acid sequence: CASSLTTRGGGGYTF. V and J are TRBV12-3 or TRBV12-4 and TRBJ1-2; D is ambiguous. This CDR3 spans 15 amino acids. V lost 6 bases and J lost 7, with 21 bases in between.

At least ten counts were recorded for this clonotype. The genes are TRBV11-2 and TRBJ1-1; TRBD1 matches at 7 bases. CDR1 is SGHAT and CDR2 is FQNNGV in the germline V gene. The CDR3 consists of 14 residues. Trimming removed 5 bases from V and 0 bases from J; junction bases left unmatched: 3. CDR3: CASSPTGMNTEAFF. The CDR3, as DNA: TGTGCCAGCAGCCCGACAGGGATGAACACTGAAGCTTTCTTT.

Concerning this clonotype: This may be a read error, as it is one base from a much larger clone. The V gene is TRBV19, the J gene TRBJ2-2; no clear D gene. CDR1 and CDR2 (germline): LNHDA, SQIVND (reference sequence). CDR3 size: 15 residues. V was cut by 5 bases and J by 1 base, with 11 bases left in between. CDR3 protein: CASSRRTENTGELFF. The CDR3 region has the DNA TGTGCCAGTAGTCGAAGGACCGAGAACACCGGGGAGCTGTTTTTT.